The 12 T cell receptor beta chains in this list originate from one sample, sequenced in a study of cytotoxic CD8 clonotypes in ibrutinib-treated CLL (dated by TCRdb to about 2021). Receptor libraries were prepared by the immunoSEQ multiplex PCR assay. TCRdb re-hosts the immuneACCESS table, in-frame sequences only. Its copies lack some clones; in the studies checked, an unresolved V gene accounts for under half of them, and the cause for the rest is not known. Present in this sample are 110,000 to 150,000 clones, about 80% of which were seen just once. In total, the top ten clones hold 4.5% to 6.5% of the sample. The time point tag for this specimen amounts to: around 2 years on ibrutinib. The sample here was PBMCs, taken after 24 months of ibrutinib treatment. These receptors all stem from a human donor with chronic lymphocytic leukemia.

The chain carries TRBV7-3 and TRBJ1-6, with a weak D call TRBD1 (5 bases). CDR3 length equals 14 residues. The germline V gene has CDR1 SGHTA and CDR2 FQGTGA. V was clipped by 3 bases and J by 10 bases, with 13 bases between them. The CDR3 DNA sequence: TGTGCCAGCAGCTTTGGGGCCCTGGGGTCACCCCTCCACTTT. Translation: CASSFGALGSPLHF. Full variable domain (remainder filled in from reference TRBV7-3 and TRBJ1-6): GAGVSQTPSNKVTEKGKYVELRCDPISGHTALYWYRQSLGQGPEFLIYFQGTGAADDSGLPNDRFFAVRPEGSVSTLKIQRTERGDSAVYLCASSFGALGSPLHFGNGTRLTVT.

The rearrangement uses TRBV5-5 and TRBJ1-4, with D maybe TRBD1 (5 bases). Germline lookup yields CDR1 SGHKS and CDR2 YYEKEE (reference sequence). Trimming left V 4 bases short and J 8 bases short, with 18 bases between. This CDR3 region has 15 residues. CDR3 sequence reads: CASSPLSQGGEKLFF. CDR3 coding DNA: TGTGCCAGCAGCCCCCTGTCTCAGGGCGGGGAAAAACTGTTTTTT.

The gene calls are TRBV21-1 and TRBJ1-1. TRBV21-1 is given as a pseudogene. CDR3 length equals 13 residues. CDR3 nucleotides: TGTGCCAGCAGCCCGAGGGCTTACACTGAAGCTTTCTTT. This translates into CASSPRAYTEAFF.

The chain employs TRBV7-3 and TRBJ2-2; perhaps TRBD2 as D (6 bases). Trimming took 5 bases from V and 7 from J, leaving 8 bases between them. This CDR3 region has 12 residues. Germline V CDR1 and CDR2: SGHTA, FQGTGA. The CDR3 coding sequence is TGTGCCAGCAGCGGCGGGGTCGGGGAGCTGTTTTTT. Its translation: CASSGGVGELFF.

This clone showed up just a few times. The V gene is TRBV19, the J gene TRBJ2-7, with 7 bases identical to TRBD2. This CDR3 has 14 amino acids. Per the germline V gene, CDR1 is LNHDA and CDR2 is SQIVND (reference sequence). V gave up 3 bases and J gave up 6 bases; unmatched junction bases: 8. The CDR3 region has the DNA TGTGCCAGTAGTATTGGGTTCCGGGGGGTCGAGCAGTACTTC. This sequence encodes CASSIGFRGVEQYF.

This clone was seen just once. The chain links TRBV6-5 to TRBJ2-1; tentatively, D is TRBD1 (6 bases). Between the trimmed V and J ends, which lost 0 bases and 9 bases, there was a span of 18 bases. Germline V lookup: CDR1 MNHEY, CDR2 SVGAGI. The CDR3 length is 16 residues. The CDR3 bases are TGTGCCAGCAGTTACTCGAGGGGGTTCTCGGTGGGTGAGCAGTTCTTC. It is translated as CASSYSRGFSVGEQFF.

This clone was counted a single time. V is TRBV18 and J is TRBJ2-7; D may be TRBD1 or TRBD2 (5 bases each). The CDR3 runs to 16 residues. Germline V gene sequence: CDR1 KGHSH, CDR2 LQKENI. Trimming removed 1 base at V and 2 bases at J, with 15 bases between. As DNA, the CDR3 is TGTGCCAGCTCACCACTCGGGGACGACAGACCCTACGAGCAGTACTTC. Protein sequence: CASSPLGDDRPYEQYF.

This chain links TRBV5-6 with TRBJ2-1; D gene unclear. CDR1 SGHDT and CDR2 YYEEEE come from the germline V gene. Trimming removed 0 bases at V and 0 bases at J, with 10 bases between. This CDR3 region has 16 residues. This chain's CDR3 is CASSLAPSGSYNEQFF. CDR3 DNA: TGTGCCAGCAGCTTGGCCCCCTCCGGCTCCTACAATGAGCAGTTCTTC.

This clone was recorded only once. The chain couples TRBV7-9 to TRBJ1-4; 9 bases are a match to TRBD1. The CDR3 contains 15 residues. The V and J ends lost 1 base and 8 bases, in that order; junction bases with no gene match: 5. The germline gives CDR1 SEHNR, CDR2 FQNEAQ (reference sequence). The CDR3 loop is CASSLGTDRGEKLFF. CDR3 nucleotides: TGTGCCAGCAGCTTAGGCACGGACAGGGGAGAAAAACTGTTTTTT.

This clone was seen only a few times. The chain couples TRBV14 to TRBJ1-2; maybe TRBD1 (5 bases). The CDR3 is 13 amino acids. Looked up from germline, CDR1 is SGHDN and CDR2 is FVKESK. The ends were cut back, 4 bases at V and 8 bases at J, with 14 bases in the middle. The CDR3 DNA is TGTGCCAGCAGCCGGGCCCGGGGGAGCGGCTACACCTTC. The encoded protein is CASSRARGSGYTF.

This clone has only a few counts. V and J are TRBV19 and TRBJ2-2, with 7 bases that match TRBD1. With V trimmed by 9 bases and J by 1 base, 8 bases remained unmatched. CDR1 and CDR2 (germline): LNHDA, SQIVND (reference sequence). This CDR3 spans 15 amino acids. CDR3 sequence reads: CASLPGQQNTGELFF. CDR3 nucleotide sequence: TGTGCCAGCCTTCCGGGACAGCAGAACACCGGGGAGCTGTTTTTT.

On this clone: Other DNA sequences of this sample code for an identical CDR3. The CDR3 bases are TGTGCCTGGAGCCGGGTTAATGAAAAACTGTTTTTT. Translated, it gives CAWSRVNEKLFF. The rearrangement uses TRBV30 and TRBJ1-4; D unresolved. CDR3 size: 12 residues. Trimming removed 3 bases from V and 4 bases from J, with 6 bases in between. CDR1 is GTSNPN and CDR2 is SVGIG in the germline V gene (reference sequence).